Shown below are 11 T cell receptor beta chains from a single sample sequenced in a study of human CD8 memory T cell subsets. Scientists made TCR beta libraries using UMI-labeled 5' RACE. TCRdb reanalyzed the 5' RACE reads and collapses them to one entry per CDR3 protein, without DNA. The sample holds 4,500 to 5,500 distinct CDR3 sequences. The sequencing sample was made of CD8+ T cells from PBMCs. Receptor source: a human donor in good health.

This clonotype shows up as medium-sized by frequency. This chain joins TRBV7-3 and TRBJ2-1; TCRdb proposes TRBD1, but this gene call is untestable without DNA. The CDR3 loop spans 13 amino acids. In germline, CDR1 is SGHTA, CDR2 FQGTGA. This CDR3 reads CASSLIRDSEQFF.

The rearrangement joins TRBV4-1 to TRBJ2-1; lacking DNA, the TRBD2 call made by TCRdb goes unchecked. This CDR3 contains 17 residues. Looked up from germline, CDR1 is MGHRA and CDR2 is YSYEKL. CDR3 sequence reads: CASSQEASSGGANEQFF.

The V gene is TRBV6-4, the J gene TRBJ2-6. This CDR3 is 14 amino acids long. Per germline, CDR1 MRHNA and CDR2 SNTAGT. The chain's CDR3 is CASSSQAGANVLTF.

The chain couples TRBV5-4 to TRBJ2-7; TCRdb's D gene call, TRBD1, goes unchecked for lack of DNA. The CDR3 runs 14 residues. CDR1 is SGHNT, CDR2 YYREEE, per germline (reference sequence). The CDR3 here is CASSADGPPYEQYF.

The chain joins TRBV29-1 to TRBJ2-7; without DNA, the TCRdb call of TRBD1 cannot be checked. Germline CDR1 and CDR2: SQVTM and ANQGSEA. There are 13 residues in the CDR3. This CDR3 reads CSVGGQGSYEQYF.

This clonotype is classed as medium-sized by frequency. The genes are TRBV6-4 and TRBJ2-3; without DNA, the TCRdb call of TRBD2 cannot be checked. CDR1 is MRHNA and CDR2 is SNTAGT in the germline V gene. CDR3 length: 14 amino acids. CDR3 region: CASSDGGGTDTQYF.

This clonotype is called large based on its frequency. V usage is TRBV6-4 and J usage is TRBJ2-1; checking the TCRdb D call of TRBD1 is not possible without DNA. CDR3 length equals 15 residues. CDR1 is MRHNA and CDR2 is SNTAGT in the germline V gene. The CDR3 region is CASSTGTASYNEQFF.

This clonotype ranks as medium-sized in terms of frequency. This chain's CDR3 is CASSYQGIDEQFF. The chain links TRBV6-2 or TRBV6-3 to TRBJ2-1; lacking DNA, the TRBD1 call made by TCRdb goes unchecked. The length of the CDR3 is 13 residues. CDR1 is MNHEY, CDR2 SVGEGT, per germline.

The chain couples TRBV4-2 to TRBJ2-1; TCRdb selects TRBD2, and the lack of DNA leaves this call unchecked. The CDR3 has 16 amino acids. Germline-derived CDR1 and CDR2 are LGHNA and YNFKEQ. CDR3 region: CASSQGEREPYNEQFF.

The rearrangement joins TRBV6-4 to TRBJ2-6. There are 16 residues in the CDR3. CDR1 and CDR2 from the germline V gene are MRHNA and SNTAGT. CDR3 sequence: CASSDLPGSGANVLTF.

The chain carries TRBV6-4 and TRBJ2-1; TCRdb gives TRBD1 as the D gene, but with no DNA this cannot be confirmed. CDR3 length: 15 residues. Germline V CDR1 and CDR2: MRHNA, SNTAGT. The CDR3 is CASSETGGSHNEQFF.